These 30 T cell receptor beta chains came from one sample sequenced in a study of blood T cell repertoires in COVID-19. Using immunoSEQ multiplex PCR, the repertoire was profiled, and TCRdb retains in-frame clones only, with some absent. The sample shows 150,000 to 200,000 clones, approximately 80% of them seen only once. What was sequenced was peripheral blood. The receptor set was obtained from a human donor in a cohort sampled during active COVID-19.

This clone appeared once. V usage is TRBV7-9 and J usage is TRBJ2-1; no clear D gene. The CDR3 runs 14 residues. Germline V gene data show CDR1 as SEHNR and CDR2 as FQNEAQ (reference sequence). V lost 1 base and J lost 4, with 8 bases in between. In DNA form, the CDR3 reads TGTGCCAGCAGCTTAGTATACAGATACAATGAGCAGTTCTTC. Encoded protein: CASSLVYRYNEQFF.

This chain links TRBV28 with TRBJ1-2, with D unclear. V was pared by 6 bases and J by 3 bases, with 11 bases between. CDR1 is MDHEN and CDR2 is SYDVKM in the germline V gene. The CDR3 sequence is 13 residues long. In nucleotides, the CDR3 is TGTGCCAGCAGCTTCGGTATGGACTATGGCTACACCTTC. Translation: CASSFGMDYGYTF.

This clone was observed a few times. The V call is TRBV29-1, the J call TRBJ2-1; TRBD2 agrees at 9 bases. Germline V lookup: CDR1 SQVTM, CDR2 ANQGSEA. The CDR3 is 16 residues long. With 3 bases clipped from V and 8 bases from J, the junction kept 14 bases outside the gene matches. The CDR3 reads CSVDGVSGRRYDEQFF. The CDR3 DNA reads TGCAGCGTTGACGGGGTTAGCGGGAGACGTTACGATGAGCAGTTCTTC.

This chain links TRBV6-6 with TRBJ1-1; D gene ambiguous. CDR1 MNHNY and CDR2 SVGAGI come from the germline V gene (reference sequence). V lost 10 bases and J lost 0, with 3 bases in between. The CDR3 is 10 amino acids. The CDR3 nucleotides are TGTGCCACCTTGAACACTGAAGCTTTCTTT. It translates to CATLNTEAFF.

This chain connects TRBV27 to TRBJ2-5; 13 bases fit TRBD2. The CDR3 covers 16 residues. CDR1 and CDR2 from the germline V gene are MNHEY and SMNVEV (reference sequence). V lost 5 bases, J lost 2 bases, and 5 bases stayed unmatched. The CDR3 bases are TGTGCCAGCAGTCCACTAGCGGGGGGGGTACAAGAGACCCAGTACTTC. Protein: CASSPLAGGVQETQYF.

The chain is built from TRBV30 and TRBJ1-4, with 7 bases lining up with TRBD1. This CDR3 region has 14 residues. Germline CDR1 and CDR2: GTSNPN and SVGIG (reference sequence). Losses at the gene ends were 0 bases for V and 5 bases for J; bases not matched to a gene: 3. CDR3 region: CAWSVGRGNEKLFF. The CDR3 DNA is TGTGCCTGGAGTGTAGGCAGGGGGAATGAAAAACTGTTTTTT.

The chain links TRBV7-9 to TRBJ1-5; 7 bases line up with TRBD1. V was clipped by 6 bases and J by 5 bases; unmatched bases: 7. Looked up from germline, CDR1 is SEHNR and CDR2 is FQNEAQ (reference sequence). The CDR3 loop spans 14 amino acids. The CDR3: CASSSRGVDQPQHF. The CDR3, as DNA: TGTGCCAGCAGTTCCAGGGGGGTCGATCAGCCCCAGCATTTT. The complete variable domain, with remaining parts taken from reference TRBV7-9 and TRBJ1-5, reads DTGVSQNPRHKITKRGQNVTFRCDPISEHNRLYWYRQTLGQGPEFLTYFQNEAQLEKSRLLSDRFSAERPKGSFSTLEIQRTEQGDSAMYLCASSSRGVDQPQHFGDGTRLSIL.

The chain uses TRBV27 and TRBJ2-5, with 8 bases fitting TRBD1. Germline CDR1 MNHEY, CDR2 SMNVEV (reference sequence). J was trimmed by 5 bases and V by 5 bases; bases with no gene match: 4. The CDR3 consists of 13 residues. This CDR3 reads CASSGQGWETQYF. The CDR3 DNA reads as TGTGCCAGCAGTGGACAGGGATGGGAGACCCAGTACTTC.

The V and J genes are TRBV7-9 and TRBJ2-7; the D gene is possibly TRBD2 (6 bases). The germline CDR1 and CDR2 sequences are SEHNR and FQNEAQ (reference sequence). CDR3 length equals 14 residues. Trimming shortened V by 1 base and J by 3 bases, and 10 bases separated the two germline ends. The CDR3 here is CASSLEQDYYEQYF. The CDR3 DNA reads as TGTGCCAGCAGCTTAGAACAGGACTACTACGAGCAGTACTTC.

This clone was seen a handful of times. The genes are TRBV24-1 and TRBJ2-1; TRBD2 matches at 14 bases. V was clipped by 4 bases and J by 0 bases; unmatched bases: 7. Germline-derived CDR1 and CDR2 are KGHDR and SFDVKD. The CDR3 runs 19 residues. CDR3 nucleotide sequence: TGTGCCACCAGTGAGGGCGGACTAGCGGGAGGCTTCTCCTACAATGAGCAGTTCTTC. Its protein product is CATSEGGLAGGFSYNEQFF.

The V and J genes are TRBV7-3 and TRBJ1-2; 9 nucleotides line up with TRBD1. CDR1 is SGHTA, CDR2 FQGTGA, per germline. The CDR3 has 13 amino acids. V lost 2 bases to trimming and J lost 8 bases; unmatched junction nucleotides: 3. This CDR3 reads CASSLGTGRGYTF. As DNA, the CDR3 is TGTGCCAGCAGCTTAGGGACAGGGCGCGGCTACACCTTC.

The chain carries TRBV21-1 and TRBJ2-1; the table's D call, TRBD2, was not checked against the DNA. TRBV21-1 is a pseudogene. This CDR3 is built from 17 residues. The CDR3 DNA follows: TGTGCCAGCAGCCCAAAGGTGGGGGGGGTCGATACAAGGGAGCAGTTCTTC. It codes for CASSPKVGGVDTREQFF.

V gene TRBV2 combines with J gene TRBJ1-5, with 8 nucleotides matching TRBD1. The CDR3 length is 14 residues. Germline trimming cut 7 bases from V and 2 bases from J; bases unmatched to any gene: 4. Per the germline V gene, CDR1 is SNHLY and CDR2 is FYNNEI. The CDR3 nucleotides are TGTGCCAGCACCCCGGGACAGGGCAATCAGCCCCAGCATTTT. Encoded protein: CASTPGQGNQPQHF.

CDR3 sequence reads: CASTLSSGGNEQFF. The DNA for the CDR3 is TGTGCCAGCACCTTAAGTTCTGGAGGTAATGAGCAGTTCTTC. The V call is TRBV28, the J call TRBJ2-1; D perhaps matches TRBD2 (5 bases). Looked up from germline, CDR1 is MDHEN and CDR2 is SYDVKM. The CDR3 covers 14 residues. V was cut by 7 bases and J by 7 bases, with 17 bases left in between.

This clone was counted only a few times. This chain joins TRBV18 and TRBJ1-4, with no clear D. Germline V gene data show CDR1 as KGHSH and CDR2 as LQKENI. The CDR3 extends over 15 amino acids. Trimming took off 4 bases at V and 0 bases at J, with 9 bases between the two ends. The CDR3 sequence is CASSLDIPTNEKLFF. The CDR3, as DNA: TGTGCCAGCTCACTCGACATACCAACTAATGAAAAACTGTTTTTT.

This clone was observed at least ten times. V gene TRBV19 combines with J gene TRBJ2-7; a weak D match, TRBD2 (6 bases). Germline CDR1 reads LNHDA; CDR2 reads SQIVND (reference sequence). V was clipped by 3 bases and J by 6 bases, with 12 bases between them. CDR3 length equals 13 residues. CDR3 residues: CASSILLGGEQYF. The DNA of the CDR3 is TGTGCCAGTAGTATCCTTCTGGGGGGCGAGCAGTACTTC.

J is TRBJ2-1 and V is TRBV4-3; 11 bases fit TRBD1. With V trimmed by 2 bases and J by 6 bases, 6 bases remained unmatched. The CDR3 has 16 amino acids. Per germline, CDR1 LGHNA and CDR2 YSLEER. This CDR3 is CASSQSTGTGGNEQFF. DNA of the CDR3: TGCGCCAGCAGCCAATCCACCGGGACAGGGGGCAATGAGCAGTTCTTC.

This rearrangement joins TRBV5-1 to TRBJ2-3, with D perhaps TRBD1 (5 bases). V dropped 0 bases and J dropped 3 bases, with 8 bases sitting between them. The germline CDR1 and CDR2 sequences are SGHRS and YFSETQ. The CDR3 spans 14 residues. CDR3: CASSLGGPTDTQYF. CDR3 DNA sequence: TGCGCCAGCAGCTTGGGGGGCCCGACAGATACGCAGTATTTT.

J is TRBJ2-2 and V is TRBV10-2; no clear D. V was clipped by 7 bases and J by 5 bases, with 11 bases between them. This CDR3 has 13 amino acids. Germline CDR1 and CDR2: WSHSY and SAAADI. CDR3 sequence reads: CASTSGGTGELFF. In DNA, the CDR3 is TGCGCCAGCACGTCAGGTGGTACCGGGGAGCTGTTTTTT.

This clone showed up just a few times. The CDR3 coding sequence is TGTGCCAGCAGCCCGAGCGGGGGCCCTTCAGATACGCAGTATTTT. This encodes CASSPSGGPSDTQYF. The chain recombines TRBV3-1 (or the pseudogene TRBV3-2) with TRBJ2-3; 8 nucleotides align to TRBD2. CDR1 LGHDT and CDR2 YNNKEL come from the germline V gene (reference sequence). V lost 4 bases to trimming and J lost 4 bases; unmatched junction nucleotides: 7. This CDR3 has 15 residues.

CDR3 bases: TGTGCCAGCAGGGGGACTAGCGGGAGTTACTACGAGCAGTACTTC. Protein sequence: CASRGTSGSYYEQYF. The V call is TRBV11-2, the J call TRBJ2-7; 14 bases agree with TRBD2. Germline loops: CDR1 SGHAT, CDR2 FQNNGV. The CDR3 has 15 residues. The junction had 4 bases not matched to a gene; V was cut back by 6 bases and J by 3 bases.

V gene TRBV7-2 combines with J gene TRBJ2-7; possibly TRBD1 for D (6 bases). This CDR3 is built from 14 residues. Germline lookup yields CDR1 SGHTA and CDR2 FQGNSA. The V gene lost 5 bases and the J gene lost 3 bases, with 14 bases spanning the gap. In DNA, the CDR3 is TGTGCCAGCAGCCAAGGGGGAGTCAGCTACGAGCAGTACTTC. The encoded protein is CASSQGGVSYEQYF.

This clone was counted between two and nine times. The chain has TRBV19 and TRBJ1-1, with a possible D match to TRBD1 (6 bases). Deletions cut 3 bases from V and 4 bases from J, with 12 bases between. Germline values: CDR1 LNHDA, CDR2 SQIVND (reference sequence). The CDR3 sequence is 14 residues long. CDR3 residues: CASSISGALTEAFF. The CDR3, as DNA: TGTGCCAGTAGTATTTCAGGGGCTCTCACTGAAGCTTTCTTT.

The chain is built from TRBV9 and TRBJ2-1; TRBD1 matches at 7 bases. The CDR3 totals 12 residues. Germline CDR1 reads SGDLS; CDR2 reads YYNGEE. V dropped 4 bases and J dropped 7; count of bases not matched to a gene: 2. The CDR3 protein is CASSHRGNEQFF. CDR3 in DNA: TGTGCCAGCAGCCACAGGGGTAATGAGCAGTTCTTC. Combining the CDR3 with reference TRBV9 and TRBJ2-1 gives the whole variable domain DSGVTQTPKHLITATGQRVTLRCSPRSGDLSVYWYQQSLDQGLQFLIQYYNGEERAKGNILERFSAQQFPDLHSELNLSSLELGDSALYFCASSHRGNEQFFGPGTRLTVL.

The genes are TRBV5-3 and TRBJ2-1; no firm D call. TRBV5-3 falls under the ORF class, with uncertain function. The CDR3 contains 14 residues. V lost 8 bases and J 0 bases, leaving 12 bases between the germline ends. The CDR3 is CASNSGSSYNEQFF. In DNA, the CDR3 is TGTGCCAGTAACTCAGGAAGCTCCTACAATGAGCAGTTCTTC.

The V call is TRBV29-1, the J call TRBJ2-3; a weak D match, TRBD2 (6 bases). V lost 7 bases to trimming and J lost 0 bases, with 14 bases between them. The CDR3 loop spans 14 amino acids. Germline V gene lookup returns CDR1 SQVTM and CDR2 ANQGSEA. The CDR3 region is CSGGAGFSTDTQYF. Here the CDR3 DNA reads TGCAGCGGAGGGGCGGGGTTTAGCACAGATACGCAGTATTTT.

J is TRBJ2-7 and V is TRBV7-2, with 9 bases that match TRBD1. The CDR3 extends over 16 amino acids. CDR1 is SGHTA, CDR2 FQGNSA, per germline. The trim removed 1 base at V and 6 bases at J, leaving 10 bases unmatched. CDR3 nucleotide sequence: TGTGCCAGCAGCTTAGTGTCTGGGACAGGGAGGGGCGAGCAGTACTTC. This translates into CASSLVSGTGRGEQYF.

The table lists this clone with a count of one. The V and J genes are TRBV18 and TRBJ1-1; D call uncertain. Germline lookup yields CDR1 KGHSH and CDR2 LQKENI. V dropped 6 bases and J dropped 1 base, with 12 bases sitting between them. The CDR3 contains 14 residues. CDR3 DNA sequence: TGTGCCAGCTCTCCCACGGGTTCGAACACTGAAGCTTTCTTT. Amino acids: CASSPTGSNTEAFF.

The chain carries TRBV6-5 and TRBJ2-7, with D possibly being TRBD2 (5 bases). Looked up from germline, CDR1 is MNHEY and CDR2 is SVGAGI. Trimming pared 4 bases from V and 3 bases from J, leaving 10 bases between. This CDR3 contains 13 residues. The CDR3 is CASSFSESYEQYF. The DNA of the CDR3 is TGTGCCAGCAGTTTTAGCGAGAGCTACGAGCAGTACTTC.

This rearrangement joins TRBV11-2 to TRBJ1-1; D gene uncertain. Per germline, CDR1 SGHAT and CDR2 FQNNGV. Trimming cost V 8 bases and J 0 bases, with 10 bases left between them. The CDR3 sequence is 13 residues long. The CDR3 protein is CASDFGVNTEAFF. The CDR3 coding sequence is TGTGCCAGCGATTTCGGGGTGAACACTGAAGCTTTCTTT.